This TCR beta chain was sequenced in a study of response to subunit inactivated influenza vaccine. V was pared by 7 bases and J by 7 bases, with 11 bases between. Germline CDR1 SQVTM, CDR2 ANQGSEA. This CDR3 contains 11 residues. This clonotype showed up just a few times. A single record per CDR3 protein comes from TCRdb applying MiXCR to the RT-PCR reads. The sample includes 500,000 to 550,000 distinct CDR3 sequences, approximately 7.2% seen only once; the top ten take around 13%. J is TRBJ2-1 and V is TRBV29-1, with D perhaps given as TRBD1 or TRBD2 (5 bases each). This specimen consisted of PBMCs from blood, obtained 23 months after vaccination. The sequence was obtained from a man aged 50 to 69 who received an inactivated influenza vaccine. CDR3 nucleotide sequence: TGCAGCGCCGGGACGATGAATGAGCAGTTCTTC. It yields the protein CSAGTMNEQFF.